Presented here are 9 T cell receptor beta chains from one specimen sequenced in a study of cytomegalovirus exposure and HLA in healthy donors. PCR primers comprised 60 Vbeta and 13 Jbeta primers. Here immunoSEQ multiplex PCR was the method, and the copy in TCRdb shows in-frame clones only, minus some. Altogether 130,000 or so clones are present, approximately 81% being singletons, with the ten largest covering about 2%. The source material was PBMCs. Receptors originate from a woman aged 35 to 49 in good health and CMV-seronegative.

In this sample, this clone turned up a few times. CDR3 bases: TGCGCCAGCAGCCATGACGGGACAGCGAACACTGAAGCTTTCTTT. This encodes CASSHDGTANTEAFF. The V call is TRBV4-1, the J call TRBJ1-1; TRBD1 matches 7 bases. Germline loops: CDR1 MGHRA, CDR2 YSYEKL. V lost 3 bases and J lost 1; bases outside the gene matches: 5. CDR3 length equals 15 residues.

The chain's CDR3 is CASSSGQGRNEKLFF. The CDR3 DNA is TGTGCCAGCAGCTCCGGACAGGGCAGAAATGAAAAACTGTTTTTT. The genes are TRBV7-9 and TRBJ1-4; 8 bases align to TRBD1. The CDR3 sequence is 15 residues long. V dropped 4 bases and J dropped 5; count of bases not matched to a gene: 6. Germline V gene lookup returns CDR1 SEHNR and CDR2 FQNEAQ (reference sequence).

The sample holds one count of this clone. The chain has TRBV11-1 and TRBJ2-5; 9 bases map to TRBD2. V was clipped by 3 bases and J by 3 bases; unmatched bases: 5. Germline V lookup: CDR1 SGHAT, CDR2 FQDESV (reference sequence). This CDR3 region has 15 residues. CDR3 sequence reads: CASSLGGGAKETQYF. In nucleotides, the CDR3 is TGTGCCAGCAGCTTGGGCGGGGGGGCCAAAGAGACCCAGTACTTC.

The rearrangement links TRBV5-6 to TRBJ1-2; TRBD1 is a possible D gene (5 bases). The CDR3 length is 11 residues. V was pared by 2 bases and J by 8 bases, with 7 bases between. CDR1 SGHDT and CDR2 YYEEEE come from the germline V gene. The CDR3 spells CASSFWGGYTF. The CDR3 coding sequence is TGTGCCAGCAGCTTTTGGGGCGGCTACACCTTC. The full variable domain, in which reference TRBV5-6 and TRBJ1-2 provide the parts outside the CDR3, is DAGVTQSPTHLIKTRGQQVTLRCSPKSGHDTVSWYQQALGQGPQFIFQYYEEEERQRGNFPDRFSGHQFPNYSSELNVNALLLGDSALYLCASSFWGGYTFGSGTRLTVV.

The chain is built from TRBV10-3 and TRBJ1-4; maybe TRBD1 (6 bases). Germline V lookup: CDR1 ENHRY, CDR2 SYGVKD. The CDR3 covers 13 residues. Trimming stripped 9 bases from V and 4 bases from J, with 12 bases between. DNA of the CDR3: TGTGCCATACGACAGGAATATAATGAAAAACTGTTTTTT. Its protein product is CAIRQEYNEKLFF.

The chain combines TRBV19 with TRBJ1-2, with D hard to call. The germline gives CDR1 LNHDA, CDR2 SQIVND (reference sequence). The CDR3 has 15 residues. V was trimmed by 0 bases and J by 1 base, leaving 9 bases between them. The CDR3 DNA reads as TGTGCCAGTAGTATAGATAGGAGGGTTAACTATGGCTACACCTTC. Its translation: CASSIDRRVNYGYTF.

The chain links TRBV6-5 to TRBJ2-2; the D gene is possibly TRBD1 (6 bases). V was trimmed by 0 bases and J by 4 bases, leaving 9 bases between them. The CDR3 length is 15 residues. From germline, CDR1 is MNHEY and CDR2 SVGAGI. CDR3 coding DNA: TGTGCCAGCAGTTACTCTCAGGGGTCCACCGGGGAGCTGTTTTTT. Protein sequence: CASSYSQGSTGELFF.

This clone was recorded a few times. The chain joins TRBV6-1 to TRBJ2-7; the D is unclear. Trimming took 6 bases from V and 6 from J, leaving 12 bases between them. This CDR3 region has 12 residues. Germline V gene data show CDR1 as MNHNS and CDR2 as SASEGT. This CDR3 is CASSSRAGEQYF. The CDR3, as DNA: TGTGCCAGCAGCTCAAGAGCCGGCGAGCAGTACTTC.

V gene TRBV4-2 combines with J gene TRBJ2-2; 7 bases agree with TRBD1. The germline CDR1 and CDR2 sequences are LGHNA and YNFKEQ. Trimming took 5 bases from V and 4 from J; bases not matched to a gene: 7. The CDR3 has 15 residues. The CDR3 spells CASSGDSFVTGELFF. The CDR3 bases are TGTGCCAGCAGCGGGGACAGCTTTGTCACCGGGGAGCTGTTTTTT.